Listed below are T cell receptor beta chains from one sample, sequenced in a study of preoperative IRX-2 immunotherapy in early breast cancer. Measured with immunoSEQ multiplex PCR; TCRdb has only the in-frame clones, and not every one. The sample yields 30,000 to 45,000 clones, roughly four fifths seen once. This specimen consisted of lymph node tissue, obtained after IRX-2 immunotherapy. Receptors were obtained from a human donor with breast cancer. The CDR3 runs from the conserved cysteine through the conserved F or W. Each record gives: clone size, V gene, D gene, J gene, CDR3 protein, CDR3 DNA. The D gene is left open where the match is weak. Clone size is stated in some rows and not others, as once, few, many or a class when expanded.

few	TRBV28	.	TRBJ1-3	CASSSRGGARGNTIYF	TGTGCCAGCAGCTCCCGGGGGGGGGCTCGAGGAAACACCATATATTTT
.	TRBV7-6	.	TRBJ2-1	CASSLTWGAGWNEQFF	TGTGCCAGCAGCTTGACGTGGGGGGCTGGTTGGAATGAGCAGTTCTTC
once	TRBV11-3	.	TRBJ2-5	CASSRSGNGETQYF	TGTGCCAGCAGTCGGAGCGGAAATGGCGAGACCCAGTACTTC
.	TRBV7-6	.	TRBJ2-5	CASSQTGTRSETQYF	TGTGCCAGCAGCCAAACAGGGACAAGGTCTGAGACCCAGTACTTC
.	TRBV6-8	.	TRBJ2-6	CASSPLLVSGANVLTF	TGTGCCAGCAGTCCTCTTTTGGTTTCTGGGGCCAACGTCCTGACTTTC
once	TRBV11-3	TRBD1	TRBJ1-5	CASSSRGRGQPQHF	TGTGCCAGCAGCTCCAGGGGGCGCGGTCAGCCCCAGCATTTT
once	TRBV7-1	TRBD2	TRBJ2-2	CASSLEPRYSGGNTGELFF	TGTGCCAGCAGCTTAGAGCCCCGCTATAGCGGGGGGAACACCGGGGAGCTGTTTTTT
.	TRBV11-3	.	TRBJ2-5	CASSWRPGVGETQYF	TGTGCCAGCAGCTGGCGCCCGGGGGTTGGGGAGACCCAGTACTTC
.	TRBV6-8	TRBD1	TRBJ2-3	CASSGQGLPDTQYF	TGTGCCAGCAGCGGACAGGGCCTCCCAGATACGCAGTATTTT
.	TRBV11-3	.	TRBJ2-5	CASSRGTEQETQYF	TGTGCCAGCAGCCGGGGGACGGAACAAGAGACCCAGTACTTC
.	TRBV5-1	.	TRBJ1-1	CASSITGAGVINTEAFF	TGCGCCAGCAGCATCACGGGGGCGGGGGTTATAAACACTGAAGCTTTCTTT
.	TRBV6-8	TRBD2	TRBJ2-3	CASSYDTAGGLTDTQYF	TGTGCCAGCAGTTACGATACGGCGGGGGGTCTCACAGATACGCAGTATTTT
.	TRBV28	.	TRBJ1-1	CASHSGGTEAFF	TGTGCCAGTCACTCGGGCGGCACTGAAGCTTTCTTT
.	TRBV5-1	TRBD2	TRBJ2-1	CASSLDRGDYNEQFF	TGCGCCAGCAGCTTGGACCGGGGGGACTACAATGAGCAGTTCTTC
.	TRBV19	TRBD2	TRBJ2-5	CASSLGRGETQYF	TGTGCCAGTAGTCTGGGGAGGGGAGAGACCCAGTACTTC
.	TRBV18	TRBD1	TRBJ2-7	CASSPATGGEYEQYF	TGTGCCAGCTCGCCGGCGACAGGGGGCGAGTACGAGCAGTACTTC
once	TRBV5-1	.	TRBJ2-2	CASNDIGGNTGELFF	TGCGCCAGCAACGACATCGGGGGGAACACCGGGGAGCTGTTTTTT
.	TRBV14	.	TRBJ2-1	CASSQVGGGRPSYNEQFF	TGTGCCAGCAGCCAAGTTGGCGGGGGCCGTCCCTCCTACAATGAGCAGTTCTTC
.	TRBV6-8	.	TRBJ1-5	CASSYGRSNQPQHF	TGTGCCAGCAGTTACGGCAGGAGCAATCAGCCCCAGCATTTT
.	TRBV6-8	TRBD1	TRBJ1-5	CASSSPTGWQPQHF	TGTGCCAGCAGTTCCCCGACAGGGTGGCAGCCCCAGCATTTT
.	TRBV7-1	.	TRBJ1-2	CASSSQQTGGYTF	TGTGCCAGCAGCTCACAACAGACCGGGGGCTACACCTTC
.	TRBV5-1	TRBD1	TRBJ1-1	CASSTGQMNTEAFF	TGCGCCAGCAGTACGGGACAGATGAACACTGAAGCTTTCTTT
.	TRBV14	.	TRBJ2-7	CASSQWNRENEQYF	TGTGCCAGCAGCCAATGGAACAGGGAAAACGAGCAGTACTTC
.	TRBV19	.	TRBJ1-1	CASSVNMNTEAFF	TGTGCCAGTAGTGTTAACATGAACACTGAAGCTTTCTTT
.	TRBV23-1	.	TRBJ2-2	CASSQDPINTGELFF	TGCGCCAGCAGCCAAGATCCTATTAACACCGGGGAGCTGTTTTTT
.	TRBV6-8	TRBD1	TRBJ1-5	CASSYRQGAGGNQPQHF	TGTGCCAGCAGTTACAGACAGGGGGCTGGGGGCAATCAGCCCCAGCATTTT
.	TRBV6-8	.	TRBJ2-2	CASSYPGRELFF	TGTGCCAGCAGTTACCCGGGGCGGGAGCTGTTTTTT
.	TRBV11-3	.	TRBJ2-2	CASRSQGGGTGELFF	TGTGCCAGCAGGAGCCAGGGAGGTGGCACCGGGGAGCTGTTTTTT
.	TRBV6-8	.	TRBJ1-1	CASSSLRRNTEAFF	TGTGCCAGCAGCTCACTCCGCCGGAACACTGAAGCTTTCTTT
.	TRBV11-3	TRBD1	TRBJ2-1	CASSFYWDRGEQFF	TGTGCCAGCAGCTTTTATTGGGACAGGGGCGAGCAGTTCTTC
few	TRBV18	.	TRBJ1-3	CASSPGAGNTIYF	TGTGCCAGCTCACCGGGAGCTGGAAACACCATATATTTT
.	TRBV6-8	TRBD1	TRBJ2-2	CASSYPIRQGPNTGELFF	TGTGCCAGCAGTTACCCCATAAGACAGGGACCTAACACCGGGGAGCTGTTTTTT
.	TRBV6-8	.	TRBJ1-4	CASCPGNEKLFF	TGTGCCTCCTGCCCAGGGAATGAAAAACTGTTTTTT
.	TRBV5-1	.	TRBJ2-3	CASSLRGSSTDTQYF	TGCGCCAGCAGCTTGAGGGGTTCTAGCACAGATACGCAGTATTTT
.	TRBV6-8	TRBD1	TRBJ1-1	CASSYDRESHTAFF	TGTGCCAGCAGTTACGACAGGGAGTCCCATACAGCTTTCTTT
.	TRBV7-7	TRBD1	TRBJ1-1	CASSLDRRGPEAFF	TGTGCCAGCAGCTTAGACCGCAGGGGGCCTGAAGCTTTCTTT
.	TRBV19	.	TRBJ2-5	CASSMSGRTQYF	TGTGCCAGTAGTATGAGCGGGCGGACCCAGTACTTC
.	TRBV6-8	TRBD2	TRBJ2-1	CASSSGTSGGNEQFF	TGTGCCAGCAGTTCCGGGACTAGCGGGGGTAATGAGCAGTTCTTC
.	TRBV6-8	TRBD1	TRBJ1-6	CACTGDYNSPLHF	TGTGCCTGTACAGGGGACTATAATTCACCCCTCCACTTT
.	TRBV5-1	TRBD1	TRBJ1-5	CASSLGGRGDQPQHF	TGCGCCAGCAGCTTGGGGGGCAGGGGGGATCAGCCCCAGCATTTT
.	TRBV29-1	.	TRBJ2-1	CNVLPISYNEQFF	TGCAACGTTCTCCCTATTTCCTACAATGAGCAGTTCTTC
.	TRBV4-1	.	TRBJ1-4	CASSPQGPADEKLFF	TGCGCCAGCAGCCCGCAGGGGCCCGCGGATGAAAAACTGTTTTTT
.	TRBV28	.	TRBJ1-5	CASSPINQPQHF	TGTGCCAGCAGCCCTATTAATCAGCCCCAGCATTTT
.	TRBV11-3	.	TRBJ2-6	CASSLEQGTGANVLTF	TGTGCCAGCAGTCTAGAACAGGGCACCGGGGCCAACGTCCTGACTTTC
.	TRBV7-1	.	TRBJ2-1	CASSLVGISYNEQFF	TGTGCCAGCAGCTTAGTAGGGATCTCCTACAATGAGCAGTTCTTC
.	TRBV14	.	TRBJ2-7	CASSQDIQDKQYF	TGTGCCAGCAGCCAAGATATCCAGGACAAGCAGTACTTC
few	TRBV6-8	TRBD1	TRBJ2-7	CASPKPGQGNHEQYF	TGTGCCAGCCCCAAACCGGGACAGGGGAACCACGAGCAGTACTTC